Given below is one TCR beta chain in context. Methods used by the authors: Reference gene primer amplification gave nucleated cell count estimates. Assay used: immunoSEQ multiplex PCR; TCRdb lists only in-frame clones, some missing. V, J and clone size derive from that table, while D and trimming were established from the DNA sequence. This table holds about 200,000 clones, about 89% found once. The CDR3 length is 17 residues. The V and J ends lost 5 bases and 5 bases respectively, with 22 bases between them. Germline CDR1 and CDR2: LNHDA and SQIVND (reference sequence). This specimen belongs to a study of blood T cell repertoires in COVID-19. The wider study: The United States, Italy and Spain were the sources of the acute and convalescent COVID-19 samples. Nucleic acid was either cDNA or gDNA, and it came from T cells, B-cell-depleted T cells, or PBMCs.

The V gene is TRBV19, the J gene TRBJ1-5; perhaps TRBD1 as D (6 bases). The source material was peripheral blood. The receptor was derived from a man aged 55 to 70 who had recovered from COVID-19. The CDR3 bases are TGTGCCAGTAGTGTCAATGCCCTTAAGGGGGTCCATCAGCCCCAGCATTTT. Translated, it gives CASSVNALKGVHQPQHF.